The rows below give T cell receptor beta chains drawn from one sample of a study of blood T cell repertoires in COVID-19. Profiled with immunoSEQ multiplex PCR; TCRdb holds only in-frame clones, not every one. The sample includes about 140,000 clones, about three quarters of them seen just once. Sequenced material: PBMCs or T cells enriched from blood (not recorded which). These receptor sequences come from a woman aged 45-59 years who had recovered from COVID-19. Each CDR3 is given with its conserved first and last residue. Each record gives: D gene, J gene, CDR3 length, V gene, clone size, CDR3 DNA, CDR3 protein. D genes are given only for firm matches. Clone sizes are given selectively: once, few, many, or a class where the clone is expanded.

TRBD1 | TRBJ1-5 | 13 | TRBV18 | NA | TGTGCCAGCTCACCGGACAGGGGACAGCCCCAGCATTTT | CASSPDRGQPQHF
NA | TRBJ1-6 | 13 | TRBV11-2 | once | TGTGCCAGCAGCTTAAGGGGGGGTTCACCCCTCCACTTT | CASSLRGGSPLHF
NA | TRBJ1-2 | 13 | TRBV4-1 | NA | TGCGCCAGCAGCCAAGAAGGCAGGGTTGGCTACACCTTC | CASSQEGRVGYTF
NA | TRBJ1-1 | 15 | TRBV28 | few | TGTGCCAGCAGTGTATCAGGGGTAAGGGGAACTGAAGCTTTCTTT | CASSVSGVRGTEAFF
NA | TRBJ1-3 | 15 | TRBV5-8 | NA | TGTGCCAGCAGCTGGCGGTCGTCACGGGGAAACACCATATATTTT | CASSWRSSRGNTIYF
TRBD2 | TRBJ2-2 | 18 | TRBV24-1 | once | TGTGCCACCAGCCCTTCCGGGACTAGCGGGACGAACACCGGGGAGCTGTTTTTT | CATSPSGTSGTNTGELFF
NA | TRBJ2-2 | 15 | TRBV6-2/TRBV6-3 | once | TGTGCCAGCAGTTACGATAGGGGTTGGACCGGGGAGCTGTTTTTT | CASSYDRGWTGELFF
NA | TRBJ1-3 | 13 | TRBV19 | NA | TGTGCCAGTAGTATCAGCTCTGGAAACACCATATATTTT | CASSISSGNTIYF
NA | TRBJ1-2 | 20 | TRBV11-3 | few | TGTGCCAGCAGCTTCAGACCTTCAGGGGCGGTTTCATTATTATCGAGGGGCTACACCTTC | CASSFRPSGAVSLLSRGYTF
NA | TRBJ1-2 | 15 | TRBV9 | NA | TGTGCCAGCAGCGTAGAGGAGGGAACCATCTATGGCTACACCTTC | CASSVEEGTIYGYTF
TRBD1 | TRBJ1-5 | 13 | TRBV19 | NA | TGTGCCAGTGGACAGGGGGTTAATCAGCCCCAGCATTTT | CASGQGVNQPQHF
NA | TRBJ2-7 | 15 | TRBV21-1 | NA | TGTGCCAGCAGCCCCCGGGACAGGGGGGTCTACGAGCAGTACTTC | CASSPRDRGVYEQYF
NA | TRBJ1-5 | 14 | TRBV4-1 | NA | TGCGCCAGCAGCCAAGTCCGGAGCAATCAGCCCCAGCATTTT | CASSQVRSNQPQHF
TRBD1 | TRBJ2-2 | 15 | TRBV7-6 | NA | TGTGCCAGCAGTTGGACAGGGGGAAGGACCGGGGAGCTGTTTTTT | CASSWTGGRTGELFF
TRBD1 | TRBJ2-7 | 15 | TRBV6-6 | NA | TGTGCCAGCAGTTACAGGACAGGGATTATCTACGAGCAGTACTTC | CASSYRTGIIYEQYF
TRBD1 | TRBJ1-6 | 15 | TRBV9 | NA | TGTGCCAGCAGCGCCCAGGACAGGGAAGGGTCACCCCTCCACTTT | CASSAQDREGSPLHF